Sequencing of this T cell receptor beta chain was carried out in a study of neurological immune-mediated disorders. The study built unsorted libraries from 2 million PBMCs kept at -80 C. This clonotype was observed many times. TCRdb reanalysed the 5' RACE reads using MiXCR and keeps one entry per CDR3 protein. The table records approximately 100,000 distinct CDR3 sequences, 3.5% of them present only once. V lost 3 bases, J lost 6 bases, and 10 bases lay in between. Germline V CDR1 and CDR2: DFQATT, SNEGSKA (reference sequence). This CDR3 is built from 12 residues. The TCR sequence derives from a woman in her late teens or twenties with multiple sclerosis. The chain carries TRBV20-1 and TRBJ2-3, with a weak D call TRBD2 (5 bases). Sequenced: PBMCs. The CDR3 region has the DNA TGCAGTGCTAGGTTAAGGAGGGATACGCAGTATTTT. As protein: CSARLRRDTQYF.